A single sample is the source of the 20 T cell receptor beta chains below, sequenced in a study of blood T cell repertoires in COVID-19. Data came from immunoSEQ multiplex PCR; TCRdb stores just in-frame clones and leaves some out. The sample shows 300,000 to 350,000 clones, approximately 91% of them seen only once. Material: PBMCs or T cells enriched from blood (not recorded which). These receptors all stem from a woman aged 25 to 39 who had been exposed to COVID-19.

The J gene is TRBJ1-1, the V gene TRBV12-3 or TRBV12-4; the match to TRBD1 covers 7 bases. J lost 4 bases, V lost 8 bases, and 4 bases had no gene match. The CDR3 has 12 residues. Here the CDR3 reads CASVQGPTEAFF. CDR3 nucleotides: TGTGCCAGCGTACAGGGGCCCACTGAAGCTTTCTTT.

In this sample, this clone turned up once. This chain links TRBV18 with TRBJ2-5; the match to TRBD1 covers 8 bases. Trimming cost V 2 bases and J 1 base; bases outside gene matches: 3. CDR3 length equals 15 residues. In germline, CDR1 is KGHSH, CDR2 LQKENI. The CDR3 nucleotides are TGTGCCAGCTCACCAAGACAGGGGACCCAAGAGACCCAGTACTTC. It is translated as CASSPRQGTQETQYF.

The chain combines TRBV7-9 with TRBJ1-1; a weak D match, TRBD1 (6 bases). This CDR3 contains 16 residues. Trimming stripped 1 base from V and 2 bases from J, with 14 bases between. Germline-derived CDR1 and CDR2 are SEHNR and FQNEAQ (reference sequence). The CDR3 coding sequence is TGTGCCAGCAGCTTAGAGGGTCTGGGGGCAAACACTGAAGCTTTCTTT. As protein: CASSLEGLGANTEAFF.

A note on this clone: At one boundary the junction diverges from the germline segment, which might be a read error. The V and J genes are TRBV9 and TRBJ1-2; 7 nucleotides agree with TRBD1. The CDR3 has 13 amino acids. Germline CDR1 is SGDLS and CDR2 is YYNGEE. The CDR3 region has the DNA TGTGCCAGCAGCGTAGGACAGGGTGGATTTATCGCCTTC. It codes for CASSVGQGGFIAF.

The chain carries TRBV5-6 and TRBJ1-2, with 7 nucleotides matching TRBD1. The CDR3 consists of 13 residues. V was clipped by 0 bases and J by 7 bases; unmatched bases: 3. From germline, CDR1 is SGHDT and CDR2 YYEEEE. The CDR3 DNA reads TGTGCCAGCAGCTTGGTAGACAGGGCTGGCTACACCTTC. It codes for CASSLVDRAGYTF.

The V gene is TRBV19, the J gene TRBJ1-5; TRBD1 might be the D (6 bases). The germline gives CDR1 LNHDA, CDR2 SQIVND (reference sequence). Trimming shortened V by 6 bases and J by 1 base, and 19 bases separated the two germline ends. This CDR3 is built from 17 residues. CDR3: CASRAGQTLGSNQPQHF. The CDR3 DNA is TGTGCCAGTAGAGCAGGACAGACCCTAGGGAGCAATCAGCCCCAGCATTTT.

This chain uses TRBV28 with TRBJ1-2, with 8 bases that match TRBD1. The CDR3 loop spans 18 amino acids. Germline values: CDR1 MDHEN, CDR2 SYDVKM. J was trimmed by 4 bases and V by 6 bases; bases with no gene match: 19. The CDR3 is CASRPPPGQVLGGYGYTF. The CDR3 DNA reads as TGTGCCAGCAGACCCCCTCCGGGACAGGTTTTAGGCGGCTATGGCTACACCTTC.

The chain uses TRBV27 and TRBJ2-7, with TRBD2 matching 12 bases. Germline CDR1 is MNHEY and CDR2 is SMNVEV (reference sequence). The CDR3 sequence is 15 residues long. V gave up 2 bases and J gave up 4 bases; unmatched junction bases: 3. CDR3 DNA sequence: TGTGCCAGCAGTTTAAGACTAGCGGGAGCGTACGAGCAGTACTTC. This sequence encodes CASSLRLAGAYEQYF.

This sequence joins TRBV7-3 and TRBJ2-1; no definite D call. There are 13 residues in the CDR3. Trimming pared 0 bases from V and 10 bases from J, leaving 10 bases between. CDR1 and CDR2 from the germline V gene are SGHTA and FQGTGA. CDR3 sequence reads: CASSLTGPGEQFF. The DNA for the CDR3 is TGTGCCAGCAGCTTAACTGGCCCTGGCGAGCAGTTCTTC.

This chain uses TRBV9 with TRBJ2-7; D is unresolved. The CDR3 contains 13 residues. Germline-derived CDR1 and CDR2 are SGDLS and YYNGEE. V shed 3 bases and J shed 0 bases, with 7 bases lying between them. CDR3 in DNA: TGTGCCAGCAGCGGGGCCCTCTCCTACGAGCAGTACTTC. Its protein product is CASSGALSYEQYF. The full variable domain, rest sourced from reference TRBV9 and TRBJ2-7, is DSGVTQTPKHLITATGQRVTLRCSPRSGDLSVYWYQQSLDQGLQFLIQYYNGEERAKGNILERFSAQQFPDLHSELNLSSLELGDSALYFCASSGALSYEQYFGPGTRLTVT.

This clone appeared a single time. This chain uses TRBV12-2 with TRBJ1-2. TRBV12-2 is reported as a pseudogene. CDR3 length: 13 residues. CDR3 nucleotides: TGTGCAAGTCGCTCTCCCTCCCTCTATGGCTACACCTTC. Protein: CASRSPSLYGYTF.

There are a few counts of this clone. The chain joins TRBV29-1 to TRBJ2-7, with 7 bases identical to TRBD2. V was clipped by 3 bases and J by 0 bases; unmatched bases: 8. Germline V lookup: CDR1 SQVTM, CDR2 ANQGSEA. The CDR3 consists of 15 residues. The CDR3 coding sequence is TGCAGCGTTGAGTTACCGGGAGGAAGCTCCTACGAGCAGTACTTC. This encodes CSVELPGGSSYEQYF.

The V gene is TRBV5-1, the J gene TRBJ1-1; 9 bases agree with TRBD1. In germline, CDR1 is SGHRS, CDR2 YFSETQ. The CDR3 sequence is 15 residues long. The trim removed 4 bases at V and 1 base at J, leaving 5 bases unmatched. The CDR3 here is CASSGTGRGNTEAFF. In nucleotides, the CDR3 is TGCGCCAGCAGCGGGACAGGGAGGGGGAACACTGAAGCTTTCTTT. The entire variable domain, with the rest obtained from reference TRBV5-1 and TRBJ1-1, is as follows: KAGVTQTPRYLIKTRGQQVTLSCSPISGHRSVSWYQQTPGQGLQFLFEYFSETQRNKGNFPGRFSGRQFSNSRSEMNVSTLELGDSALYLCASSGTGRGNTEAFFGQGTRLTVV.

The V gene is TRBV28, the J gene TRBJ1-3; 9 bases are shared with TRBD1. The CDR3 is 13 amino acids. Germline CDR1 and CDR2: MDHEN and SYDVKM. V shed 8 bases, J shed 9 bases, and the junction held 8 bases outside the gene matches. CDR3 nucleotide sequence: TGTGCCAGCCGGGACAGGGTCCAGGGCACCATATATTTT. It translates to CASRDRVQGTIYF.

This clone was detected only a few times. The chain employs TRBV19 and TRBJ1-5; D not resolved. Germline V gene data show CDR1 as LNHDA and CDR2 as SQIVND (reference sequence). V lost 1 base and J 7 bases, leaving 17 bases between the germline ends. This CDR3 spans 16 amino acids. The CDR3 protein is CASSIVSTGLGQPQHF. In nucleotides, the CDR3 is TGTGCCAGTAGTATAGTGTCGACGGGGTTAGGACAGCCCCAGCATTTT. Complete variable domain (other parts from reference TRBV19 and TRBJ1-5): DGGITQSPKYLFRKEGQNVTLSCEQNLNHDAMYWYRQDPGQGLRLIYYSQIVNDFQKGDIAEGYSVSREKKESFPLTVTSAQKNPTAFYLCASSIVSTGLGQPQHFGDGTRLSIL.

This clone was counted once. The J gene is TRBJ2-2, the V gene TRBV12-5; D gene unclear. Germline V gene lookup returns CDR1 LGHNT and CDR2 FRNRAP. Deletions cut 0 bases from V and 7 bases from J, with 12 bases between. The CDR3 consists of 15 residues. This CDR3 is CASGLVRSVHGELFF. Written as DNA, the CDR3 is TGTGCTAGTGGTTTGGTACGGAGTGTCCACGGGGAGCTGTTTTTT.

This chain joins TRBV5-1 and TRBJ1-6; TRBD1 agrees at 9 bases. CDR1 is SGHRS, CDR2 YFSETQ, per germline. This CDR3 is 15 amino acids long. V dropped 0 bases and J dropped 9; count of bases not matched to a gene: 4. CDR3: CASSLGDRVRSPLHF. The DNA of the CDR3 is TGCGCCAGCAGCTTGGGGGACAGGGTACGTTCACCCCTCCACTTT.

The chain is built from TRBV19 and TRBJ1-3, with D perhaps TRBD1 (5 bases). The CDR3 loop spans 15 amino acids. Germline V gene lookup returns CDR1 LNHDA and CDR2 SQIVND (reference sequence). V dropped 3 bases and J dropped 6 bases, with 15 bases sitting between them. CDR3 sequence reads: CASSIHWTFKNTIYF. CDR3 coding DNA: TGTGCCAGTAGTATTCATTGGACATTTAAAAACACCATATATTTT.

The J gene is TRBJ1-1, the V gene TRBV6-5; 11 bases agree with TRBD1. CDR3 length: 16 amino acids. The germline CDR1 and CDR2 sequences are MNHEY and SVGAGI. With 4 bases clipped from V and 5 bases from J, the junction kept 9 bases outside the gene matches. CDR3 sequence (DNA): TGTGCCAGCAGTTCCCGGACAGGGGGCGAAGGTACTGAAGCTTTCTTT. Encoded protein: CASSSRTGGEGTEAFF.

CDR3: CAWGGQPYEQYF. CDR3 coding DNA: TGTGCCTGGGGGGGCCAACCCTACGAGCAGTACTTC. V usage is TRBV30 and J usage is TRBJ2-7; possible D gene TRBD1, 6 bases. The V end lost 5 bases, the J end lost 2 bases, and 10 bases lay between the germline ends. Germline values: CDR1 GTSNPN, CDR2 SVGIG (reference sequence). CDR3 size: 12 residues.